This TCR beta chain stems from a study of cytomegalovirus exposure and HLA in healthy donors. The study's findings and limits: In a later analysis, TCR beta V- and J-gene trimming was associated with a missense DCLRE1C variant.

CDR1 is SGHKS and CDR2 is YYEKEE in the germline V gene (reference sequence). The V end was cut by 4 bases, the J end by 3 bases, with 8 bases between. The CDR3 runs to 12 residues. PCR was performed using 60 Vbeta and 13 Jbeta primers. Per the study methods: The authors later counted roughly 79 million unique TCR beta chains, 9 million to 14 million of them shared. Produced via immunoSEQ multiplex PCR; TCRdb's table is partial and in-frame only. For V, J and clone size, that table is used; D and trimming come from the DNA. The sample's table shows around 150,000 clones. Turning to this clone: Its cognate antigen is unknown.

Specimen: PBMCs. The genes are TRBV5-5 and TRBJ2-7; no clear D gene. This receptor was taken from an older woman in good health and CMV-seronegative. As DNA, the CDR3 is TGTGCCAGCAGCCAATCCAGCTACGAGCAGTACTTC. This encodes CASSQSSYEQYF.